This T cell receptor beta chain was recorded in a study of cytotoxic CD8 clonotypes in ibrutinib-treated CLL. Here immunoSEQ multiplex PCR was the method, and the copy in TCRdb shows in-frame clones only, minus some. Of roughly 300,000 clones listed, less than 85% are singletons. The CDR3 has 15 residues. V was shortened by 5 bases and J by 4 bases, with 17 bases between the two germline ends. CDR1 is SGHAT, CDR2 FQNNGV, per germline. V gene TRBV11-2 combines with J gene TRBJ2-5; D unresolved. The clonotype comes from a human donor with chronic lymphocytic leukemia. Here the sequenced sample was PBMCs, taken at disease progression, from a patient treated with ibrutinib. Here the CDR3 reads CASSRRLPSTETQYF. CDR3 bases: TGTGCCAGCAGCCGAAGACTGCCTTCGACAGAGACCCAGTACTTC.